These 27 T cell receptor beta chains share one sample of origin, sequenced in a study of blood T cell repertoires in COVID-19. Produced via immunoSEQ multiplex PCR; TCRdb's table is partial and in-frame only. The table shows fewer than 200,000 clones, with 87% occurring only once. Source material: PBMCs or T cells enriched from blood (not recorded which). All receptors derive from a human donor with acute COVID-19. The donor label of this sample is uncertain.

The J gene is TRBJ2-3, the V gene TRBV5-1, with 11 bases matching TRBD2. V lost 2 bases, J lost 5 bases, and 4 bases stayed unmatched. Germline V gene lookup returns CDR1 SGHRS and CDR2 YFSETQ. This CDR3 has 15 amino acids. CDR3 coding DNA: TGCGCCAGCAGCTTTAGCGGGGGGGCCGGAGATACGCAGTATTTT. It translates to CASSFSGGAGDTQYF.

The chain is built from TRBV4-3 and TRBJ1-1, with D possibly TRBD1 on 6 matching bases. This CDR3 contains 17 residues. V was clipped by 0 bases and J by 3 bases, with 17 bases between them. The germline CDR1 and CDR2 sequences are LGHNA and YSLEER. CDR3 sequence: CASSQESYRESDTEAFF. Written as DNA, the CDR3 is TGCGCCAGCAGCCAAGAATCTTACAGGGAATCGGACACTGAAGCTTTCTTT.

The DNA of the CDR3 is TGTGCCAGCAGTGTCGGCGGGACGAATGAAAAACTGTTTTTT. Its protein product is CASSVGGTNEKLFF. V is TRBV2 and J is TRBJ1-4; the D gene is possibly TRBD1 (5 bases). Trimming removed 4 bases from V and 5 bases from J, with 11 bases in between. CDR1 is SNHLY, CDR2 FYNNEI, per germline. CDR3 length: 14 residues.

In this sample, this clone turned up once. The rearrangement links TRBV24-1 to TRBJ2-1, with a weak D call TRBD2 (6 bases). The CDR3 consists of 13 residues. The V gene lost 7 bases and the J gene lost 3 bases, with 9 bases spanning the gap. Germline assignment: CDR1 KGHDR and CDR2 SFDVKD. The CDR3 is CATRDGGYNEQFF. The CDR3 region has the DNA TGTGCCACCAGGGACGGGGGCTACAATGAGCAGTTCTTC.

This clone was recorded only once. The rearrangement uses TRBV11-3 and TRBJ2-2; D remains ambiguous. This CDR3 region has 13 residues. CDR1 is SGHNT and CDR2 is YENEEA in the germline V gene. Trimming shortened V by 2 bases and J by 6 bases, and 7 bases separated the two germline ends. The CDR3 loop reads CASSLPSAGELFF. The CDR3, as DNA: TGTGCCAGCAGCTTACCGAGCGCCGGGGAGCTGTTTTTT.

This chain links TRBV19 with TRBJ1-1; D possibly corresponds to TRBD1 (6 bases). The CDR3 loop spans 18 amino acids. V lost 4 bases and J lost 0, with 21 bases in between. Germline lookup yields CDR1 LNHDA and CDR2 SQIVND (reference sequence). The CDR3 nucleotides read TGTGCCAGTAGTACCCGGTCGGTCGGAGACAGGATGAACACTGAAGCTTTCTTT. Protein product: CASSTRSVGDRMNTEAFF.

The genes are TRBV6-2 or TRBV6-3 and TRBJ1-5; D remains unclear. CDR3 length: 13 residues. Germline V CDR1 and CDR2: MNHEY, SVGEGT. V lost 4 bases and J lost 3, with 7 bases in between. CDR3 nucleotides: TGTGCCAGCAGTTTTGTCAACAATCAGCCCCAGCATTTT. Its translation is CASSFVNNQPQHF.

V and J are TRBV11-3 and TRBJ1-4; D is perhaps TRBD1 (5 bases). The CDR3 covers 14 residues. From germline, CDR1 is SGHNT and CDR2 YENEEA. Trimming left V 5 bases short and J 6 bases short, with 13 bases between. Here the CDR3 reads CASSPRGGYEKLFF. CDR3 nucleotide sequence: TGTGCCAGCAGCCCTCGGGGGGGTTATGAAAAACTGTTTTTT.

The V gene is TRBV6-5, the J gene TRBJ1-2; TRBD1 might be the D (5 bases). This CDR3 spans 14 amino acids. Germline CDR1 MNHEY, CDR2 SVGAGI. V was shortened by 0 bases and J by 8 bases, with 13 bases between the two germline ends. CDR3 region: CASSYSAGSEGYTF. The CDR3 bases are TGTGCCAGCAGTTACTCTGCAGGGTCGGAAGGCTACACCTTC.

This clone appeared once. This CDR3 reads CASSQDGRGNGYTF. The CDR3 bases are TGTGCCAGCAGCCAAGATGGAAGAGGGAATGGCTACACCTTC. The chain links TRBV3-1 (or the pseudogene TRBV3-2) to TRBJ1-2; D unclear. V was trimmed by 0 bases and J by 6 bases, leaving 11 bases between them. Per the germline V gene, CDR1 is LGHDT and CDR2 is YNNKEL (reference sequence). The CDR3 spans 14 residues.

There are a few counts of this clone. The CDR3 DNA reads as TGTGCCAGCAGGGGGCCCATCAGCACAGATACGCAGTATTTT. Amino acids: CASRGPISTDTQYF. This sequence joins TRBV18 and TRBJ2-3; 7 nucleotides match TRBD1. Germline V gene lookup returns CDR1 KGHSH and CDR2 LQKENI. The CDR3 contains 14 residues. Trimming at V came to 8 bases and at J to 0 bases, leaving 5 bases not matched to a gene. Full variable domain (outside the CDR3, taken from reference TRBV18 and TRBJ2-3): NAGVMQNPRHLVRRRGQEARLRCSPMKGHSHVYWYRQLPEEGLKFMVYLQKENIIDESGMPKERFSAEFPKEGPSILRIQQVVRGDSAAYFCASRGPISTDTQYFGPGTRLTVL.

The chain is built from TRBV6-2 or TRBV6-3 and TRBJ1-2; possible D gene TRBD1, 6 bases. There are 16 residues in the CDR3. The ends were cut back, 6 bases at V and 0 bases at J, with 17 bases in the middle. CDR1 and CDR2 from the germline V gene are MNHEY and SVGEGT. The CDR3, as DNA: TGTGCCAGCAGCACCCTTCCGGACAGAACTAACTATGGCTACACCTTC. Amino acid sequence: CASSTLPDRTNYGYTF.

On this clone itself: Other DNA sequences in this specimen translate into the identical CDR3. The V gene is TRBV2, the J gene TRBJ1-1; TRBD1 is a possible D gene (5 bases). Germline lookup yields CDR1 SNHLY and CDR2 FYNNEI. V was cut by 4 bases and J by 1 base, with 7 bases left in between. CDR3 length: 13 amino acids. CDR3 amino acids: CASSADRNTEAFF. The CDR3 coding sequence is TGTGCCAGCAGTGCTGACAGGAACACTGAAGCTTTCTTT.

V gene TRBV7-2 combines with J gene TRBJ1-3; unclear D gene. The CDR3 extends over 14 amino acids. Trimming shortened V by 5 bases and J by 0 bases, and 8 bases separated the two germline ends. CDR1 is SGHTA and CDR2 is FQGNSA in the germline V gene. The CDR3 region is CASSIQHSGNTIYF. In nucleotides, the CDR3 is TGTGCCAGCAGCATACAGCACTCTGGAAACACCATATATTTT.

The V gene is TRBV9, the J gene TRBJ2-5; 10 positions match TRBD1. The CDR3 covers 18 residues. The V gene end was trimmed by 3 bases and the J gene end by 5 bases; junction bases not matched to a gene: 16. From germline, CDR1 is SGDLS and CDR2 YYNGEE. DNA of the CDR3: TGTGCCAGCAGCGAGGGGGTTACCGGGACAGGGGTGCGGGAGACCCAGTACTTC. It is translated as CASSEGVTGTGVRETQYF.

V and J are TRBV19 and TRBJ2-5, with D possibly matching TRBD2 (6 bases). In germline, CDR1 is LNHDA, CDR2 SQIVND (reference sequence). V dropped 5 bases and J dropped 6 bases, with 16 bases sitting between them. The CDR3 runs to 14 residues. The CDR3 DNA sequence: TGTGCCAGTAGTCCGGGGGTTGCCGCCAAGACCCAGTACTTC. Amino acids: CASSPGVAAKTQYF.

Here the CDR3 DNA reads TGTGCCAGCAGCGTAGCTCGAGGGACTAGCGGGTACAATGAGCAGTTCTTC. It yields the protein CASSVARGTSGYNEQFF. This chain connects TRBV9 to TRBJ2-1; 12 bases are shared with TRBD2. After removal of 0 bases from V and 4 bases from J, the junction contained 5 bases not matched to a gene. CDR1 is SGDLS, CDR2 YYNGEE, per germline. The CDR3 is 17 residues long.

This clone was recorded only once. The rearrangement links TRBV4-2 to TRBJ1-1; possibly TRBD1 for D (5 bases). Trimming took 1 base from V and 6 from J, leaving 9 bases between them. CDR3 length equals 13 residues. CDR1 is LGHNA and CDR2 is YNFKEQ in the germline V gene. In nucleotides, the CDR3 is TGTGCCAGCAGCCAAGCGGGGGAGCCTGAAGCTTTCTTT. Translated: CASSQAGEPEAFF.

The chain has TRBV6-4 and TRBJ1-6, with 7 positions matching TRBD1. Per the germline V gene, CDR1 is MRHNA and CDR2 is SNTAGT. J lost 7 bases, V lost 2 bases, and 2 bases had no gene match. The CDR3 loop spans 14 amino acids. The CDR3: CASSDQGGNSPLHF. For the CDR3, the DNA is TGTGCCAGCAGTGACCAGGGGGGAAATTCACCCCTCCACTTT.

The V call is TRBV7-8, the J call TRBJ2-7, with D possibly TRBD2 on 5 matching bases. The CDR3 sequence is 14 residues long. The V end lost 2 bases, the J end lost 5 bases, and 13 bases lay between the germline ends. Germline-derived CDR1 and CDR2 are SGHVS and FQNEAQ. The DNA for the CDR3 is TGTGCCAGCAGCTTACCCAGTCGGGGTAACGAGCAGTACTTC. It encodes CASSLPSRGNEQYF.

This clone came up once. The chain links TRBV6-5 to TRBJ1-5; TRBD1 matches at 10 bases. The CDR3 is 15 residues long. V shed 7 bases and J 6 bases; nucleotides not matched to a gene: 9. Per the germline V gene, CDR1 is MNHEY and CDR2 is SVGAGI. The CDR3 protein is CASKEGQGIFQPQHF. CDR3 bases: TGTGCCAGCAAAGAGGGACAGGGGATATTTCAGCCCCAGCATTTT.

The chain has TRBV3-1 (or the pseudogene TRBV3-2) and TRBJ1-1; tentative D call: TRBD1 (5 bases). The length of the CDR3 is 17 residues. Per the germline V gene, CDR1 is LGHDT and CDR2 is YNNKEL (reference sequence). V shed 0 bases and J shed 1 base, with 15 bases lying between them. The CDR3 reads CASSQEMRGGTNTEAFF. The CDR3 region has the DNA TGTGCCAGCAGCCAAGAGATGCGGGGGGGGACGAACACTGAAGCTTTCTTT.

This clone was recorded once. V usage is TRBV7-6 and J usage is TRBJ2-7, with 9 positions matching TRBD2. Losses at the gene ends were 5 bases for V and 7 bases for J; bases not matched to a gene: 6. Germline V lookup: CDR1 SGHVS, CDR2 FNYEAQ. This CDR3 spans 13 amino acids. CDR3 loop: CASSRGGALEQYF. The DNA of the CDR3 is TGTGCCAGCAGCCGCGGGGGGGCTCTTGAGCAGTACTTC.

The CDR3 coding sequence is TGTGCCAGCAGTCGCGACAAATTCTACGAGCAGTACTTC. Encoded protein: CASSRDKFYEQYF. V and J are TRBV2 and TRBJ2-7; D not resolved. Between the trimmed V and J ends, which lost 5 bases and 3 bases, there was a span of 11 bases. The CDR3 is 13 amino acids. Germline V gives CDR1 SNHLY, CDR2 FYNNEI.

The chain employs TRBV4-1 and TRBJ1-5, with 7 nucleotides matching TRBD1. V lost 3 bases, J lost 4 bases, and 3 bases stayed unmatched. The germline V gene has CDR1 MGHRA and CDR2 YSYEKL. CDR3 length: 14 residues. CDR3 in amino acids: CASSQPTGNQPQHF. The CDR3 nucleotides are TGCGCCAGCAGCCAGCCGACAGGGAATCAGCCCCAGCATTTT.

The chain couples TRBV6-1 to TRBJ1-3; 8 nucleotides match TRBD1. V lost 2 bases, J lost 0 bases, and 6 bases stayed unmatched. This CDR3 has 17 residues. CDR1 is MNHNS, CDR2 SASEGT, per germline. CDR3 loop: CASSERDRRSSGNTIYF. Written as DNA, the CDR3 is TGTGCCAGCAGTGAAAGGGACAGGAGGAGCTCTGGAAACACCATATATTTT.

The chain has TRBV3-1 (or the pseudogene TRBV3-2) and TRBJ1-6; D might be TRBD1 (5 bases). CDR1 and CDR2 from the germline V gene are LGHDT and YNNKEL (reference sequence). The CDR3 extends over 13 amino acids. The ends were cut back, 4 bases at V and 9 bases at J, with 10 bases in the middle. This chain's CDR3 is CASSLDKFSPLHF. The CDR3 bases are TGTGCCAGCAGCCTGGACAAGTTTTCACCCCTCCACTTT.